This TCR beta chain was recorded in a study of blood T cell repertoires in COVID-19. About the study: The analysed material was cDNA or gDNA that came from T cells, B-cell-depleted T cells, or PBMCs.

Germline CDR1 and CDR2: SNHLY and FYNNEI. The CDR3 consists of 13 residues. The V gene lost 3 bases and the J gene lost 1 base, with 7 bases spanning the gap. The data were produced by immunoSEQ multiplex PCR, yet TCRdb's version contains in-frame clones alone and is incomplete. The table lists tens of thousands of clones, around 92% of them singletons, with roughly 2% in the top ten. This chain links TRBV2 with TRBJ2-7, with D perhaps matching TRBD1 (5 bases). Specimen: peripheral blood. This TCR was recovered from a woman between 45 and 60 years old in a cohort sampled during active COVID-19. The CDR3 sequence: CASSEQGSYEQYF. The CDR3 DNA reads as TGTGCCAGCAGTGAGCAGGGATCCTACGAGCAGTACTTC. The whole variable domain, remainder taken from reference TRBV2 and TRBJ2-7, is EPEVTQTPSHQVTQMGQEVILRCVPISNHLYFYWYRQILGQKVEFLVSFYNNEISEKSEIFDDQFSVERPDGSNFTLKIRSTKLEDSAMYFCASSEQGSYEQYFGPGTRLTVT.